The source of this T cell receptor (beta chain) is a study of CD8 T cells in ankylosing spondylitis. As the method for making TCR beta libraries, quantitative 5'-RACE with molecular barcodes was used. From the 5' RACE reads, TCRdb called clonotypes with MiXCR, one entry per CDR3 protein. The data show about 700,000 distinct CDR3 sequences, with roughly 19% seen just once and about 20% held by the top ten. The length of the CDR3 is 21 residues. Losses at the gene ends were 4 bases for V and 0 bases for J; bases not matched to a gene: 19. Germline V CDR1 and CDR2: SGHNT, YENEEA. Only a few counts were recorded for this clonotype. Its antigen is not known. Regarding the study as a whole: A motif of fewer than ten highly homologous TCR beta variants was seen as apparently characteristic of ankylosing spondylitis blood. Earlier reports found some motif variants in synovial fluid and blood in reactive arthritis. Enrichment of disease-linked clones was reportedly significant in matched ankylosing spondylitis synovial fluid.

This sequence was found in a male donor with ankylosing spondylitis. Sequenced sample: blood, either unsorted or a sorted T cell fraction (not recorded which). The rearrangement joins TRBV11-3 to TRBJ2-3, with TRBD2 matching 10 bases. This CDR3 reads CASSSEGVAYRLAGSTDTQYF. The DNA for the CDR3 is TGTGCCAGCAGCTCCGAGGGGGTGGCTTACCGACTAGCGGGTAGCACAGATACGCAGTATTTT.